This T cell receptor (beta chain) is drawn from a study of blood T cell repertoires in COVID-19. Study background: The cDNA or gDNA used as material had been derived from T cells, B-cell-depleted T cells, or PBMCs.

Repertoires were generated with immunoSEQ multiplex PCR, while TCRdb's copy carries only in-frame clones and drops some. The sample includes 430,000 or so clones, over 85% of them seen just once. Germline CDR1 is GTSNPN and CDR2 is SVGIG (reference sequence). CDR3 length equals 15 residues. Trimming cost V 1 base and J 4 bases; bases outside gene matches: 6. This clonotype was obtained from a man aged 18 to 30 with COVID-19, enrolled during active disease. The sequenced sample consisted of peripheral blood. The chain carries TRBV30 and TRBJ2-1; 8 positions agree with TRBD2. CDR3: CAWSDSGLAYNEQFF. In DNA form, the CDR3 reads TGTGCCTGGAGTGACTCAGGACTAGCTTACAATGAGCAGTTCTTC.